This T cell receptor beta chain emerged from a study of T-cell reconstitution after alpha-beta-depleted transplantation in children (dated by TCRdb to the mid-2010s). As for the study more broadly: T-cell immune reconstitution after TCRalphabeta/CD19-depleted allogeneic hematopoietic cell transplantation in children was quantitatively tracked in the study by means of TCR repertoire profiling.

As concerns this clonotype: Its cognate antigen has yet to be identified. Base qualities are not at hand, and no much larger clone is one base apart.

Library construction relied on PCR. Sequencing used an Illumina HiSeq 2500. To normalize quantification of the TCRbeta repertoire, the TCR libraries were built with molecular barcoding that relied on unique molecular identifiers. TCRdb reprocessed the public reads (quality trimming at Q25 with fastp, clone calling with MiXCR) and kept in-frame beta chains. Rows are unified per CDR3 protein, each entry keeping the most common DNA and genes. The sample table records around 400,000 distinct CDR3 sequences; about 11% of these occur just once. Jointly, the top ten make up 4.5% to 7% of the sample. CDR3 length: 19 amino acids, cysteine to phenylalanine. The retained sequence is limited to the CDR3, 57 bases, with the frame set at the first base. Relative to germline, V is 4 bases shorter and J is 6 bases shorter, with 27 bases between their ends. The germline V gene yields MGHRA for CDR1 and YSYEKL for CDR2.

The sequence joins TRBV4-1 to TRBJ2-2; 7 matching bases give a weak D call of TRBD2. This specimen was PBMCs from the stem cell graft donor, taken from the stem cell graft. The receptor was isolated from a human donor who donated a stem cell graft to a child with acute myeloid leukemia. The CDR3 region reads CASSLTPRGALGTSGELFF. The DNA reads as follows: TGCGCCAGCAGCCTGACCCCCCGGGGGGCCCTCGGGACATCCGGGGAGCTGTTTTTT.